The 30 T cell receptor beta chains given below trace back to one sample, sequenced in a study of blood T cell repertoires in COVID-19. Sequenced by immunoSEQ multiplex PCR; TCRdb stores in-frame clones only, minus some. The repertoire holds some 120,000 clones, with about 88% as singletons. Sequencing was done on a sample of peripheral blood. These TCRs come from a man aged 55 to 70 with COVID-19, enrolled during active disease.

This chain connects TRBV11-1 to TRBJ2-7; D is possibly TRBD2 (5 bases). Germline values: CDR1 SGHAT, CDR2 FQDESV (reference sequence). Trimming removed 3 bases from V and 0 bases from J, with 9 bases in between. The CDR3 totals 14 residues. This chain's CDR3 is CASSFDGDSYEQYF. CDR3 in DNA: TGTGCCAGCAGCTTCGACGGGGACTCCTACGAGCAGTACTTC.

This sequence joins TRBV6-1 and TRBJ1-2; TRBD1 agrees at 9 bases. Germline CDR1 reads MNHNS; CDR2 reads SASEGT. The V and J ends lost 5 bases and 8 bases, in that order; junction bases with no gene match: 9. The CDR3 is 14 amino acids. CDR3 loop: CASSYTRDREGYTF. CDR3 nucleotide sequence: TGTGCCAGCAGTTATACGAGGGACAGGGAAGGCTACACCTTC.

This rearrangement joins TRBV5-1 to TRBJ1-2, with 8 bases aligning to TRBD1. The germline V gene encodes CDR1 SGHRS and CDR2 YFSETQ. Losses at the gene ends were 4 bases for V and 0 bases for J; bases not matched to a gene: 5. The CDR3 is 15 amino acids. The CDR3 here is CASSPGQGANYGYTF. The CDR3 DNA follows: TGCGCCAGCAGCCCAGGACAGGGAGCTAACTATGGCTACACCTTC.

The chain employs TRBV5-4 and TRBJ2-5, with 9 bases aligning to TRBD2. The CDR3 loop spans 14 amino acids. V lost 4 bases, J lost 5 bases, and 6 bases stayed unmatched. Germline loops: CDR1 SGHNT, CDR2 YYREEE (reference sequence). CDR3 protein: CASSPSGTYETQYF. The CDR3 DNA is TGTGCCAGCAGCCCTAGCGGGACCTACGAGACCCAGTACTTC.

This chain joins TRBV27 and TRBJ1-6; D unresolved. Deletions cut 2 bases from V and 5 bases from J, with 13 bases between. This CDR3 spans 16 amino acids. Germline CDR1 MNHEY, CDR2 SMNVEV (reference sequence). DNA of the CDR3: TGTGCCAGCAGTTTAGCCCCCCCGGGAAATAATTCACCCCTCCACTTT. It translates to CASSLAPPGNNSPLHF.

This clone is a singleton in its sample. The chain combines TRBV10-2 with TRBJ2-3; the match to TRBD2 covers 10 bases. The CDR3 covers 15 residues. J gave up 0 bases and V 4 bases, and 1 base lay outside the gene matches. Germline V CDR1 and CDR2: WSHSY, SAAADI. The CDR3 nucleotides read TGCGCCAGCAGTGCACTAGCGGGGAGCACAGATACGCAGTATTTT. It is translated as CASSALAGSTDTQYF.

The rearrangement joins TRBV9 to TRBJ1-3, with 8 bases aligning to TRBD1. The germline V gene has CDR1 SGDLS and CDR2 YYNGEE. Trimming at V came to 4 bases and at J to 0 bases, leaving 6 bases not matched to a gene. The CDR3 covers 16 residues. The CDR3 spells CASSTGQGTSGNTIYF. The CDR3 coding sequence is TGTGCCAGCAGCACAGGACAGGGAACCTCTGGAAACACCATATATTTT.

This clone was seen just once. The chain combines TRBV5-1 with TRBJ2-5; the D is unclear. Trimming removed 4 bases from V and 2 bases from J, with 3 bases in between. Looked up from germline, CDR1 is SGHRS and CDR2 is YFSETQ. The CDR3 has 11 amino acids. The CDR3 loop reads CASSLQETQYF. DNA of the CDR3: TGCGCCAGCAGCCTTCAAGAGACCCAGTACTTC.

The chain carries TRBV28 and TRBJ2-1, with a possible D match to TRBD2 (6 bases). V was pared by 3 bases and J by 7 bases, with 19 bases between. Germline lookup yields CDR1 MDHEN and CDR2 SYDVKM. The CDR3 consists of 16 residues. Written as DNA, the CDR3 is TGTGCCAGCAGTTTTTCCGGGAGCGGGTCGGAAAATGAGCAGTTCTTC. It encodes CASSFSGSGSENEQFF. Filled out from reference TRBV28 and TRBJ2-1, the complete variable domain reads DVKVTQSSRYLVKRTGEKVFLECVQDMDHENMFWYRQDPGLGLRLIYFSYDVKMKEKGDIPEGYSVSREKKERFSLILESASTNQTSMYLCASSFSGSGSENEQFFGPGTRLTVL.

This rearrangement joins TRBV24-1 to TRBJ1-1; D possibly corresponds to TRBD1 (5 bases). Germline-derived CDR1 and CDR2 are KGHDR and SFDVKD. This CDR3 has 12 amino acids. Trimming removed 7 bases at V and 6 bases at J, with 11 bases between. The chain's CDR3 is CATSAGISEAFF. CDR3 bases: TGTGCCACCAGCGCAGGGATATCTGAAGCTTTCTTT.

CDR3 residues: CASSIPPRRVGNQPQHF. The CDR3, as DNA: TGTGCCAGTAGTATTCCCCCCCGCAGGGTTGGCAATCAGCCCCAGCATTTT. This chain connects TRBV19 to TRBJ1-5; TRBD1 is a possible D gene (5 bases). Germline lookup yields CDR1 LNHDA and CDR2 SQIVND (reference sequence). Trimming stripped 3 bases from V and 2 bases from J, with 17 bases between. The CDR3 is 17 residues long.

DNA of the CDR3: TGTGCCAGCAGCCCTATGCCTAGCGCCGCCGATACGCAGTATTTT. It translates to CASSPMPSAADTQYF. This chain connects TRBV7-3 to TRBJ2-3; TRBD2 is a possible D gene (6 bases). V lost 5 bases and J lost 6, with 18 bases in between. CDR3 length: 15 residues. Germline assignment: CDR1 SGHTA and CDR2 FQGTGA.

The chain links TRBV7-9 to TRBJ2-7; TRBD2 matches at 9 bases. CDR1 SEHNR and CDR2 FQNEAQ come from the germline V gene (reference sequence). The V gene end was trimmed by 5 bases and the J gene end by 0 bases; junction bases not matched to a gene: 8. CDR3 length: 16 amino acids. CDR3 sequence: CASSPTTSGYSYEQYF. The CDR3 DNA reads TGTGCCAGCAGCCCAACAACTAGCGGGTACTCCTACGAGCAGTACTTC.

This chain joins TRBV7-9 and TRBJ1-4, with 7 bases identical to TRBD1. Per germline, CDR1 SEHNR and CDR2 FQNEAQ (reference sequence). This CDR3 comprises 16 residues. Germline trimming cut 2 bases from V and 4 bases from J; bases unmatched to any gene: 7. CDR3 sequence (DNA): TGTGCCAGCAGCTTACTCGACGGGACAGTTAATGAAAAACTGTTTTTT. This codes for CASSLLDGTVNEKLFF.

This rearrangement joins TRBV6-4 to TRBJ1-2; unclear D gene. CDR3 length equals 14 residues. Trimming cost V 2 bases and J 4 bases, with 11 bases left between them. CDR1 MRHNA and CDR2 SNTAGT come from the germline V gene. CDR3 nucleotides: TGTGCCAGCAGTGACACCCAGACGGGCTATGGCTACACCTTC. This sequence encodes CASSDTQTGYGYTF.

Written as DNA, the CDR3 is TGTGCCACCAGTGACCCGGACAGGGAAGAGCAGTTCTTC. This gives the protein CATSDPDREEQFF. The rearrangement links TRBV24-1 to TRBJ2-1, with 8 positions matching TRBD1. Looked up from germline, CDR1 is KGHDR and CDR2 is SFDVKD. The CDR3 loop spans 13 amino acids. J lost 10 bases, V lost 4 bases, and 5 bases had no gene match.

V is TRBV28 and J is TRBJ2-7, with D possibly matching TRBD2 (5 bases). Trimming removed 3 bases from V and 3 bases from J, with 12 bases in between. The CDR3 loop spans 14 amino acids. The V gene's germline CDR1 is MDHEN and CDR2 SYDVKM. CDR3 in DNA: TGTGCCAGCAGTTTCCATCGGGAAGTCTACGAGCAGTACTTC. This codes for CASSFHREVYEQYF.

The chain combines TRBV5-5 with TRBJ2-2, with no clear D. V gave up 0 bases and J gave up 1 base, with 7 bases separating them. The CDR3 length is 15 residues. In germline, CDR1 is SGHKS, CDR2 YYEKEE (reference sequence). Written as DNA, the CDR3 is TGTGCCAGCAGCTTGGGGGCTTTGAACACCGGGGAGCTGTTTTTT. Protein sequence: CASSLGALNTGELFF.

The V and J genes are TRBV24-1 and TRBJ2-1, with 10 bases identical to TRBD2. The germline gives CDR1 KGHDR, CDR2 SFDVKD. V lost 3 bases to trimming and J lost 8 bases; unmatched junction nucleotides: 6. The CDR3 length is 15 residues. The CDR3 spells CATSDPPAGGDEQFF. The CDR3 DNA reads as TGTGCCACCAGTGATCCCCCAGCGGGAGGGGATGAGCAGTTCTTC.

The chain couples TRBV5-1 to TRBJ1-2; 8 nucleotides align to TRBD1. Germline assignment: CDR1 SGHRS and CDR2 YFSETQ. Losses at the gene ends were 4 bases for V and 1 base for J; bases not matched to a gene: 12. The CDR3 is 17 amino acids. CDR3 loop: CASSPLRQGSGNYGYTF. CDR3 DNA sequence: TGCGCCAGCAGCCCACTCCGACAGGGGAGTGGTAACTATGGCTACACCTTC.

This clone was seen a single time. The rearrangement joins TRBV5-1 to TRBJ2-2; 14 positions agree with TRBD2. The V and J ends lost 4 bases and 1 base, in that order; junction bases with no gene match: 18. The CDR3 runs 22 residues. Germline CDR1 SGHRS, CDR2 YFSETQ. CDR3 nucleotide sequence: TGCGCCAGCAGCCCCCTGGGGGGGGCTTGGACTAGCGGGAGGCTGAACACCGGGGAGCTGTTTTTT. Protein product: CASSPLGGAWTSGRLNTGELFF.

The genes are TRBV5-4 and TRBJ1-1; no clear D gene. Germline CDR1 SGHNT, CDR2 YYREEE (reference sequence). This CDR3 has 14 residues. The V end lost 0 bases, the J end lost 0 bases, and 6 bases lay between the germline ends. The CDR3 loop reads CASSLDTLNTEAFF. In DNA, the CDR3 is TGTGCCAGCAGCTTGGACACACTGAACACTGAAGCTTTCTTT.

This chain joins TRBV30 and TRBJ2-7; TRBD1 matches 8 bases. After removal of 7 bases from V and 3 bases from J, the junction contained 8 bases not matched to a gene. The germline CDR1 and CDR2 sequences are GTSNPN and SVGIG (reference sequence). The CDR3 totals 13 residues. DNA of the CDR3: TGTGCCTCGCTAGGACAGGGTCTCTACGAGCAGTACTTC. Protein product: CASLGQGLYEQYF. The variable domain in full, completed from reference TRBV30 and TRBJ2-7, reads SQTIHQWPATLVQPVGSPLSLECTVEGTSNPNLYWYRQAAGRGLQLLFYSVGIGQISSEVPQNLSASRPQDRQFILSSKKLLLSDSGFYLCASLGQGLYEQYFGPGTRLTVT.

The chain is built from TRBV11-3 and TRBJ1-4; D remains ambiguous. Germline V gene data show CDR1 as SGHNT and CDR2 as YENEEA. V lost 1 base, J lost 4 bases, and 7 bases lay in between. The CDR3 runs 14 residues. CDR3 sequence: CASSLGAYNEKLFF. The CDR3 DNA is TGTGCCAGCAGCTTAGGGGCATATAATGAAAAACTGTTTTTT.

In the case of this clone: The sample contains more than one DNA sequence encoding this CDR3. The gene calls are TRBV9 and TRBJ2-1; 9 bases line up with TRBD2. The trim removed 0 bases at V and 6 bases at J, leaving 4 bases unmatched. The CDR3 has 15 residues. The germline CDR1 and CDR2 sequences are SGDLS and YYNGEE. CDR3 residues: CASSVVAGGPNEQFF. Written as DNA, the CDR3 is TGTGCCAGCAGCGTAGTTGCGGGAGGGCCCAATGAGCAGTTCTTC.

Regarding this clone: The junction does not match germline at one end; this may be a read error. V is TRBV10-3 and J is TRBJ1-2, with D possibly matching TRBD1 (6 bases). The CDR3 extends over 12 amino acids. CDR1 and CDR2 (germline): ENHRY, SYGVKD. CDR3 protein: CAISEQGGGYTF. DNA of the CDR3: TGCGCCATCTCGGAACAGGGCGGTGGCTACACCTTC.

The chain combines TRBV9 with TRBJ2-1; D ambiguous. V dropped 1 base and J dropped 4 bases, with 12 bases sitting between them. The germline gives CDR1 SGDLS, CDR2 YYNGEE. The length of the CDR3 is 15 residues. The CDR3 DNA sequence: TGTGCCAGCAGCGTAACAAGAACTACGTACAATGAGCAGTTCTTC. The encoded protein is CASSVTRTTYNEQFF.

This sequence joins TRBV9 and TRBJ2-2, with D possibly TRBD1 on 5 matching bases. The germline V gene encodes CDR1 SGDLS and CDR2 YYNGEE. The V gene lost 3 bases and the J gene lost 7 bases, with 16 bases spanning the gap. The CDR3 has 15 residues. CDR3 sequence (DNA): TGTGCCAGCAGCGCACCAGGGCATTTAGTCGGGGAGCTGTTTTTT. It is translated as CASSAPGHLVGELFF. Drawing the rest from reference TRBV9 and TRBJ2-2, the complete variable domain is DSGVTQTPKHLITATGQRVTLRCSPRSGDLSVYWYQQSLDQGLQFLIQYYNGEERAKGNILERFSAQQFPDLHSELNLSSLELGDSALYFCASSAPGHLVGELFFGEGSRLTVL.

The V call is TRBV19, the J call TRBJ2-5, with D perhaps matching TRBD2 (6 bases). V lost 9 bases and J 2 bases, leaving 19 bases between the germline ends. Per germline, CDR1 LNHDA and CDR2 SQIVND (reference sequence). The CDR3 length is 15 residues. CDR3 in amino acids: CASGWGGREQETQYF. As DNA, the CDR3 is TGTGCCAGCGGCTGGGGCGGGCGGGAACAAGAGACCCAGTACTTC.

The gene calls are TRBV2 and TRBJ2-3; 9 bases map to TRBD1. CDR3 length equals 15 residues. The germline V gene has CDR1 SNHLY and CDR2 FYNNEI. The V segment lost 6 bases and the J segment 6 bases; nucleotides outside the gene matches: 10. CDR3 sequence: CASSQKRTGADTQYF. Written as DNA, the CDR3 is TGTGCCAGCAGCCAAAAGCGGACAGGGGCTGATACGCAGTATTTT.